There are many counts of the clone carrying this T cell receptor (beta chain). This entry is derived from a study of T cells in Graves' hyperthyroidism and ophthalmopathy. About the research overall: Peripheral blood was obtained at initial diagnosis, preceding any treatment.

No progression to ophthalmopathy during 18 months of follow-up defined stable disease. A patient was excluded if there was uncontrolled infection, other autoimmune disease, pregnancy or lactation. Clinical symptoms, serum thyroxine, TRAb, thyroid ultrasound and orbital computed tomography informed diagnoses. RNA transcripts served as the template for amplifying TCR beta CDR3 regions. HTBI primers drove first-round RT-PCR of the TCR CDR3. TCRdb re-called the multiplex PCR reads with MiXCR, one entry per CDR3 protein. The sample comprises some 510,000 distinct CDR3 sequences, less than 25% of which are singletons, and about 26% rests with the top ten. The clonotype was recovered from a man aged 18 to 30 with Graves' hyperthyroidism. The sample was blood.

Here the CDR3 reads CASSQDGGARGQPQHF. Here the CDR3 DNA reads TGCGCCAGCAGCCAGGACGGCGGGGCACGCGGTCAGCCCCAGCATTTT. The rearrangement links TRBV4-1 to TRBJ1-5, with TRBD1 as a possible D gene (5 bases). The germline V and J ends were trimmed by 3 bases and 6 bases, with 18 bases remaining between them. Germline values: CDR1 MGHRA, CDR2 YSYEKL. The CDR3 totals 16 residues.